These 31 T cell receptor beta chains were all obtained from the same sample, sequenced in a study of cytomegalovirus exposure and HLA in healthy donors. Researchers ran the PCR with 60 Vbeta and 13 Jbeta primers. Profiled with immunoSEQ multiplex PCR; TCRdb holds only in-frame clones, not every one. The repertoire holds approximately 130,000 clones, around 9% seen once, with approximately 7.5% in the top ten. Material for sequencing was PBMCs. These receptors all come from a woman aged 40 to 50 in good health and CMV-seropositive.

This clone was found a few times. The V call is TRBV10-1, the J call TRBJ2-1, with 9 bases lining up with TRBD1. Per the germline V gene, CDR1 is WNHNN and CDR2 is SYGVQD (reference sequence). With 8 bases clipped from V and 4 bases from J, the junction kept 0 bases outside the gene matches. The CDR3 loop spans 12 amino acids. CDR3 residues: CASGQGYNEQFF. The DNA of the CDR3 is TGCGCCAGCGGACAGGGGTACAATGAGCAGTTCTTC.

This clone was detected a few times. V and J are TRBV18 and TRBJ2-2; 7 bases align to TRBD1. In germline, CDR1 is KGHSH, CDR2 LQKENI. V lost 3 bases to trimming and J lost 1 base; unmatched junction nucleotides: 8. The CDR3 runs to 17 residues. The DNA for the CDR3 is TGTGCCAGCTCACCCTTGTACCGGGACAGGAACACCGGGGAGCTGTTTTTT. It encodes CASSPLYRDRNTGELFF.

This clone occurred a few times. The rearrangement joins TRBV20-1 to TRBJ1-2; no clear D. The CDR3 is 10 amino acids. V lost 5 bases, J lost 8 bases, and 9 bases lay in between. Per germline, CDR1 DFQATT and CDR2 SNEGSKA (reference sequence). Here the CDR3 DNA reads TGCAGTGCTCGATCGAGGGGCTACACCTTC. Translating gives CSARSRGYTF.

This clone was seen only a few times. The chain couples TRBV12-5 to TRBJ2-7; 15 positions agree with TRBD2. This CDR3 region has 21 residues. Germline-derived CDR1 and CDR2 are LGHNT and FRNRAP. V was pared by 1 base and J by 0 bases, with 13 bases of the junction left unmatched. CDR3 protein: CASGLDPKGLAGGLFSYEQYF. The DNA of the CDR3 is TGTGCTAGTGGTTTGGACCCCAAGGGACTAGCGGGGGGCTTGTTCTCCTACGAGCAGTACTTC.

V and J are TRBV5-6 and TRBJ2-6, with unresolved D. Trimming took 4 bases from V and 0 from J, leaving 11 bases between them. CDR1 SGHDT and CDR2 YYEEEE come from the germline V gene. The CDR3 consists of 16 residues. The CDR3 protein is CASSIFRISGANVLTF. CDR3 sequence (DNA): TGTGCCAGCAGCATCTTCAGGATCTCTGGGGCCAACGTCCTGACTTTC.

The V and J genes are TRBV5-5 and TRBJ2-1, with a possible D match to TRBD2 (6 bases). V was trimmed by 2 bases and J by 0 bases, leaving 24 bases between them. This CDR3 has 20 residues. Germline assignment: CDR1 SGHKS and CDR2 YYEKEE (reference sequence). CDR3 region: CASSFQILALGLSSYNEQFF. The CDR3 coding sequence is TGTGCCAGCAGCTTCCAGATACTAGCTTTAGGACTTAGCTCCTACAATGAGCAGTTCTTC.

This clone was recorded a few times. The chain links TRBV7-7 to TRBJ2-1; 9 positions match TRBD2. CDR3 length equals 14 residues. Trimming at V came to 5 bases and at J to 7 bases, leaving 6 bases not matched to a gene. Germline loops: CDR1 SSHAT, CDR2 FNYEAQ (reference sequence). CDR3 sequence: CASSLEGLANEQFF. CDR3 nucleotides: TGTGCCAGCAGCCTAGAGGGACTAGCTAATGAGCAGTTCTTC.

In its sample, this clone was seen a few times. The chain links TRBV5-6 to TRBJ2-6; no clear D gene. Germline lookup yields CDR1 SGHDT and CDR2 YYEEEE. V was cut by 4 bases and J by 0 bases, with 8 bases left in between. This CDR3 spans 15 amino acids. The CDR3 sequence: CASSGGISGANVLTF. The CDR3 DNA follows: TGTGCCAGCAGCGGCGGCATCTCTGGGGCCAACGTCCTGACTTTC.

This chain joins TRBV7-6 and TRBJ2-2; tentatively, D is TRBD1 (6 bases). CDR3 length: 15 amino acids. Germline assignment: CDR1 SGHVS and CDR2 FNYEAQ. Trimming stripped 3 bases from V and 4 bases from J, with 12 bases between. The CDR3 coding sequence is TGTGCCAGCAGCTTTTCCCACAGGGCCACCGGGGAGCTGTTTTTT. Residues: CASSFSHRATGELFF.

V gene TRBV19 combines with J gene TRBJ2-2; D uncertain. Trimming removed 1 base from V and 5 bases from J, with 14 bases in between. Germline V gene data show CDR1 as LNHDA and CDR2 as SQIVND (reference sequence). The CDR3 sequence is 16 residues long. Here the CDR3 reads CASSIGVAGGTGELFF. The CDR3 bases are TGTGCCAGTAGTATAGGGGTTGCAGGTGGGACCGGGGAGCTGTTTTTT.

This clone has more than one count but fewer than ten. J is TRBJ1-2 and V is TRBV28, with D possibly TRBD1 on 6 matching bases. The germline gives CDR1 MDHEN, CDR2 SYDVKM. This CDR3 has 17 residues. V lost 5 bases to trimming and J lost 4 bases, with 23 bases between them. CDR3 region: CASSLRQEYVFAYGYTF. CDR3 sequence (DNA): TGTGCCAGCAGTCTTCGACAGGAATACGTCTTCGCCTATGGCTACACCTTC.

The CDR3, as DNA: TGTGCCAGCAGTGAAAGGACAGACATTCGCTCCTATAATTCACCCCTCCACTTT. Protein product: CASSERTDIRSYNSPLHF. V usage is TRBV6-1 and J usage is TRBJ1-6; possibly TRBD1 for D (6 bases). The CDR3 runs to 18 residues. V lost 2 bases to trimming and J lost 0 bases, with 14 bases between them. Germline V CDR1 and CDR2: MNHNS, SASEGT.

This clone came up a few times. The chain recombines TRBV6-1 with TRBJ1-2, with a possible D match to TRBD1 (5 bases). Germline CDR1 and CDR2: MNHNS and SASEGT. Trimming took off 6 bases at V and 2 bases at J, with 10 bases between the two ends. The CDR3 runs 13 residues. As DNA, the CDR3 is TGTGCCAGCAGGGAGACAGCAAACTATGGCTACACCTTC. This sequence encodes CASRETANYGYTF.

This clone was seen more than once but under ten times. The rearrangement joins TRBV29-1 to TRBJ1-3; TRBD1 aligns across 7 bases. CDR1 is SQVTM, CDR2 ANQGSEA, per germline. Trimming cost V 6 bases and J 0 bases; bases outside gene matches: 2. The length of the CDR3 is 13 residues. The CDR3 region has the DNA TGCAGCGTCGGGACAGCCTCTGGAAACACCATATATTTT. Amino acid sequence: CSVGTASGNTIYF.

The chain joins TRBV7-6 to TRBJ2-5; 9 bases align to TRBD1. This CDR3 has 14 amino acids. Trimming took 3 bases from V and 5 from J; bases not matched to a gene: 4. Germline V gene lookup returns CDR1 SGHVS and CDR2 FNYEAQ. Written as DNA, the CDR3 is TGTGCCAGCAGCTTCCGGGACAGGGTGGAGACCCAGTACTTC. Translated, it gives CASSFRDRVETQYF.

The table lists this clone with a few counts. V is TRBV2 and J is TRBJ1-2; 9 positions match TRBD1. The V gene's germline CDR1 is SNHLY and CDR2 FYNNEI. The CDR3 contains 15 residues. Germline trimming cut 6 bases from V and 7 bases from J; bases unmatched to any gene: 12. The CDR3 DNA sequence: TGTGCCAGCAGCGTGCCGGGACAGGGAAAAGGTGGCTACACCTTC. It translates to CASSVPGQGKGGYTF.

The table lists this clone with a few counts. The chain combines TRBV13 with TRBJ1-3; no definite D call. The CDR3 has 14 residues. V dropped 4 bases and J dropped 0 bases, with 7 bases sitting between them. Germline V gene lookup returns CDR1 PRHDT and CDR2 FYEKMQ (reference sequence). The CDR3 reads CASSSGRSGNTIYF. The CDR3 nucleotides read TGTGCCAGCAGCTCGGGTCGCTCTGGAAACACCATATATTTT.

This CDR3 is CASSPKTGSGNTIYF. CDR3 bases: TGTGCCAGCAGCCCAAAGACAGGGTCTGGAAACACCATATATTTT. J is TRBJ1-3 and V is TRBV7-6; 7 bases line up with TRBD1. The V segment lost 5 bases and the J segment 1 base; nucleotides outside the gene matches: 5. Germline V gene data show CDR1 as SGHVS and CDR2 as FNYEAQ. The CDR3 has 15 residues. Combining the CDR3 with reference TRBV7-6 and TRBJ1-3 gives the whole variable domain GAGVSQSPRYKVTKRGQDVALRCDPISGHVSLYWYRQALGQGPEFLTYFNYEAQQDKSGLPNDRFSAERPEGSISTLTIQRTEQRDSAMYRCASSPKTGSGNTIYFGEGSWLTVV.

This chain connects TRBV5-4 to TRBJ2-7; TRBD1 is a possible D gene (5 bases). The CDR3 is made up of 15 amino acids. Looked up from germline, CDR1 is SGHNT and CDR2 is YYREEE (reference sequence). V lost 3 bases to trimming and J lost 0 bases, with 13 bases between them. CDR3 protein: CASSSWQGSSYEQYF. The CDR3 nucleotides are TGTGCCAGCAGCTCCTGGCAGGGTAGCTCCTACGAGCAGTACTTC.

V gene TRBV5-6 combines with J gene TRBJ1-5, with D uncertain. CDR1 and CDR2 from the germline V gene are SGHDT and YYEEEE. There are 15 residues in the CDR3. Trimming cost V 0 bases and J 0 bases, with 7 bases left between them. The CDR3 bases are TGTGCCAGCAGCTTGGCCCTTCTTAGCAATCAGCCCCAGCATTTT. The encoded protein is CASSLALLSNQPQHF.

This clone has only a few counts. J is TRBJ1-1 and V is TRBV9, with D hard to call. The length of the CDR3 is 15 residues. Trimming pared 0 bases from V and 3 bases from J, leaving 12 bases between. Per germline, CDR1 SGDLS and CDR2 YYNGEE. CDR3 in amino acids: CASSVVTDADTEAFF. The CDR3 region has the DNA TGTGCCAGCAGCGTAGTGACGGATGCGGACACTGAAGCTTTCTTT.

J is TRBJ2-7 and V is TRBV6-1, with D uncertain. The germline V gene encodes CDR1 MNHNS and CDR2 SASEGT. CDR3 length: 15 amino acids. With 2 bases removed from V and 2 bases from J, the gap between germline ends came to 13 bases. CDR3 nucleotide sequence: TGTGCCAGCAGTGAATTCACTGACATAACCTACGAGCAGTACTTC. Its translation is CASSEFTDITYEQYF.

The V gene is TRBV9, the J gene TRBJ1-3; no clear D gene. The CDR3 loop spans 14 amino acids. Trimming left V 7 bases short and J 0 bases short, with 11 bases between. In germline, CDR1 is SGDLS, CDR2 YYNGEE. In DNA, the CDR3 is TGTGCCAGCGGGCAGACCTTCTCTGGAAACACCATATATTTT. It codes for CASGQTFSGNTIYF.

The chain joins TRBV9 to TRBJ2-7, with D hard to call. Germline CDR1 SGDLS, CDR2 YYNGEE. The V end lost 0 bases, the J end lost 0 bases, and 7 bases lay between the germline ends. The CDR3 length is 14 residues. CDR3 residues: CASSVAAVSYEQYF. The CDR3 coding sequence is TGTGCCAGCAGCGTAGCGGCGGTCTCCTACGAGCAGTACTTC.

V and J are TRBV5-1 and TRBJ2-2, with D possibly matching TRBD2 (6 bases). Trimming left V 3 bases short and J 1 base short, with 10 bases between. CDR3 size: 15 residues. Germline assignment: CDR1 SGHRS and CDR2 YFSETQ. CDR3: CASSSGTRNTGELFF. The CDR3 coding sequence is TGCGCCAGCAGCTCCGGGACTCGGAACACCGGGGAGCTGTTTTTT.

This clone appeared a few times. J is TRBJ1-1 and V is TRBV5-1; no clear D. Germline V gene lookup returns CDR1 SGHRS and CDR2 YFSETQ. Trimming took off 4 bases at V and 0 bases at J, with 13 bases between the two ends. This CDR3 spans 15 amino acids. The CDR3 here is CASSSRGILNTEAFF. The CDR3 DNA reads as TGCGCCAGCAGCAGCAGAGGAATATTGAACACTGAAGCTTTCTTT.

This clone was observed a few times. The V and J genes are TRBV5-1 and TRBJ1-6; D is ambiguous. V was clipped by 4 bases and J by 0 bases, with 11 bases between them. There are 16 residues in the CDR3. In germline, CDR1 is SGHRS, CDR2 YFSETQ. The CDR3 loop is CASSMTPSSYNSPLHF. In nucleotides, the CDR3 is TGCGCCAGCAGCATGACACCGAGCTCCTATAATTCACCCCTCCACTTT.

The J gene is TRBJ1-4, the V gene TRBV6-1, with D tentatively TRBD1 (5 bases). CDR3 length: 14 residues. V was shortened by 1 base and J by 6 bases, with 9 bases between the two germline ends. CDR1 and CDR2 from the germline V gene are MNHNS and SASEGT. The CDR3 DNA sequence: TGTGCCAGCAGTGAAGGGGGGGAGTATGAAAAACTGTTTTTT. Translating gives CASSEGGEYEKLFF.

The rearrangement uses TRBV7-8 and TRBJ2-5; D may be TRBD1 (6 bases). Looked up from germline, CDR1 is SGHVS and CDR2 is FQNEAQ. V lost 2 bases to trimming and J lost 1 base, with 11 bases between them. The length of the CDR3 is 15 residues. The CDR3 protein is CASSLRGQLQETQYF. The CDR3 DNA reads TGTGCCAGCAGCTTACGCGGACAGCTCCAAGAGACCCAGTACTTC.

DNA of the CDR3: TGTGCCAGCAGCTACGGGCCTCGGACAACGCCTAATTCACCCCTCCACTTT. Amino acids: CASSYGPRTTPNSPLHF. This sequence joins TRBV7-6 and TRBJ1-6, with D perhaps TRBD1 (5 bases). The CDR3 covers 17 residues. Trimming took 4 bases from V and 6 from J, leaving 19 bases between them. Germline CDR1 SGHVS, CDR2 FNYEAQ.

The J gene is TRBJ2-7, the V gene TRBV4-3; 9 bases line up with TRBD2. Germline V lookup: CDR1 LGHNA, CDR2 YSLEER. Trimming at V came to 2 bases and at J to 6 bases, leaving 11 bases not matched to a gene. CDR3 size: 16 residues. The CDR3 DNA reads TGCGCCAGCAGCCAATTGGGAGCGGGGGGCCAGGTCGAGCAGTACTTC. Its protein is CASSQLGAGGQVEQYF.